This TCR beta chain was obtained from a study of post-analysis software for immune sequencing data. Study-wide context: Patients had relapsing-remitting, secondary progressive or progressive-relapsing multiple sclerosis; some lacked subtype.

TCR beta cDNA libraries included unique molecular identifiers. MiXCR, run by TCRdb on the PCR reads, gives a single entry per CDR3 protein. This sample has around 500,000 distinct CDR3 sequences, with around 34% found just once. The V segment lost 5 bases and the J segment 3 bases; nucleotides outside the gene matches: 8. CDR3 length: 16 amino acids. The germline V gene encodes CDR1 MDHEN and CDR2 SYDVKM. Study-wide findings and caveats: A few TRBV segments appeared more often in patients than in controls, and TRBV5-6, TRBV5-1 and TRBV20-1 were among these. Comparison with controls showed significantly lower normalized Chao1 diversity in multiple sclerosis patients.

This clonotype showed up just a few times. What it recognizes is unknown. The TCR sequence derives from a girl younger than 18 with multiple sclerosis. The chain links TRBV28 to TRBJ2-3, with 10 nucleotides matching TRBD2. The sequenced sample consisted of blood. The DNA for the CDR3 is TGTGCCAGCAGTCGAAGTAGCGGGGGGAAAACAGATACGCAGTATTTT. Protein sequence: CASSRSSGGKTDTQYF.